The subject of this entry is one T cell receptor (beta chain). Antigen specificity is unknown. Trimming removed 3 bases at V and 5 bases at J, with 10 bases between. The CDR3 length is 13 residues. The source of the sample is a study of T cell responses to AZD1222 COVID-19 vaccine. Overall study findings and caveats: All repertoire sampling was performed exclusively after the peak T cell response. Spike-wide vaccine-associated CD4 TCRs dominated at 160-218 and 743-854.

Measured with immunoSEQ multiplex PCR; TCRdb has only the in-frame clones, and not every one. The data contain about 85,000 clones, 70% to 90% of them singletons. This receptor was identified in an adult in good health. The chain couples TRBV12-3 or TRBV12-4 to TRBJ1-2; no clear D. This specimen consisted of peripheral blood, obtained on day 0 of AZD1222 vaccination. As DNA, the CDR3 is TGTGCCAGCAGTTTTGATGAGAAGTATGGCTACACCTTC. Translated, it gives CASSFDEKYGYTF.